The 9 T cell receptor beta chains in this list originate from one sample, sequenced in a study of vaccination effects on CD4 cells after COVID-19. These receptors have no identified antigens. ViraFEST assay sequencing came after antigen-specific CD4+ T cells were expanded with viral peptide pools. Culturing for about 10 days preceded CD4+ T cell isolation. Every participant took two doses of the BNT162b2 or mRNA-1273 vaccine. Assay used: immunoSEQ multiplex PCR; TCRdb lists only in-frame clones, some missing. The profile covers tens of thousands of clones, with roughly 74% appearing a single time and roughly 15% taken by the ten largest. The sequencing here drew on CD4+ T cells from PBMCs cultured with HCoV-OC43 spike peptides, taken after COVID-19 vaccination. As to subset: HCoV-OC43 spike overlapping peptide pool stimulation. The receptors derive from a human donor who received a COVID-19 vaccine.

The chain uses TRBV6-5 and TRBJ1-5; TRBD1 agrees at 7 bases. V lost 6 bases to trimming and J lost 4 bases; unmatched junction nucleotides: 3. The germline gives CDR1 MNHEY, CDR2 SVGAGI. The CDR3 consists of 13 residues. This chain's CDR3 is CASRQGINQPQHF. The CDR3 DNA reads TGTGCCAGCAGACAGGGGATTAATCAGCCCCAGCATTTT.

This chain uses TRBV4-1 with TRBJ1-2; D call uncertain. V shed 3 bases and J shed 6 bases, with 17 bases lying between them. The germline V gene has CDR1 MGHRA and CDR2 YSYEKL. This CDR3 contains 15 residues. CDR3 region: CASSHPLAGYDGYTF. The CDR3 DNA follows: TGCGCCAGCAGCCACCCCCTGGCCGGGTATGATGGCTACACCTTC.

CDR3 in amino acids: CASSLGLAGGEFF. DNA of the CDR3: TGTGCCAGCAGCTTAGGACTAGCGGGAGGAGAGTTCTTC. This chain links TRBV7-9 with TRBJ2-1, with TRBD2 identical over 13 bases. Germline loops: CDR1 SEHNR, CDR2 FQNEAQ (reference sequence). The CDR3 is 13 amino acids. Unmatched junction bases numbered 2, after V lost 1 base and J lost 14 bases.

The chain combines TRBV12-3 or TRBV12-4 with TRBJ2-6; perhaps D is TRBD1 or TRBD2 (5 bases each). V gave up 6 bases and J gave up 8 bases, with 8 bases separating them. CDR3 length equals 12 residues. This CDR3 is CASSRETNVLTF. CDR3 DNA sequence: TGTGCCAGCAGCAGGGAGACCAACGTCCTGACTTTC.

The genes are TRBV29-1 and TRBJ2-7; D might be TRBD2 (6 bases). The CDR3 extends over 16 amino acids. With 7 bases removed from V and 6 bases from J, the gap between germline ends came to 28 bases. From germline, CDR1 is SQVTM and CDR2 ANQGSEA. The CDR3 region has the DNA TGCAGCGCTAAGGACCCCCGATTTGCCGGGGGAACCGAGCAGTACTTC. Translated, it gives CSAKDPRFAGGTEQYF.

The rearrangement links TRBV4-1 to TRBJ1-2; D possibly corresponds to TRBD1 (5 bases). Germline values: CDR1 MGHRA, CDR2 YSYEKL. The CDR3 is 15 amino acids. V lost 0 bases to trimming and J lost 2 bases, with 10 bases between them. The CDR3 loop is CASSQEWKGNYGYTF. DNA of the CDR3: TGCGCCAGCAGCCAAGAATGGAAGGGGAACTATGGCTACACCTTC.

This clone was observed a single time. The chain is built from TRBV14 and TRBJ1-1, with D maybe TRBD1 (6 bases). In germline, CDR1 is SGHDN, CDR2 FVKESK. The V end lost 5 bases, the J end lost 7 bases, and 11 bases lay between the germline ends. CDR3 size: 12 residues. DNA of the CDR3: TGTGCCAGCAGCAAAGGGGGGAATGAAGCTTTCTTT. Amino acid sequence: CASSKGGNEAFF.

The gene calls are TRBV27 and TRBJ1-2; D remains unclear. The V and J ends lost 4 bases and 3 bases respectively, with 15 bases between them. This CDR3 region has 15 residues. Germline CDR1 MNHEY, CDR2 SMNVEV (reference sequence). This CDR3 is CASSSGFGWDYGYTF. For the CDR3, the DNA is TGTGCCAGCAGTTCAGGTTTCGGGTGGGACTATGGCTACACCTTC.

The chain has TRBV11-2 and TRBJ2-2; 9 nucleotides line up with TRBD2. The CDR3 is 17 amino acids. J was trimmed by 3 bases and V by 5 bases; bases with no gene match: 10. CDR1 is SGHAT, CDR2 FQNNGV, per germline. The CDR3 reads CASSLTKGLADTGELFF. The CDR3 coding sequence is TGTGCCAGCAGCCTAACTAAGGGACTAGCAGACACCGGGGAGCTGTTTTTT. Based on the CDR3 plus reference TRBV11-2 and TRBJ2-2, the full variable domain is EAGVAQSPRYKIIEKRQSVAFWCNPISGHATLYWYQQILGQGPKLLIQFQNNGVVDDSQLPKDRFSAERLKGVDSTLKIQPAKLEDSAVYLCASSLTKGLADTGELFFGEGSRLTVL.